This is a list of T cell receptor beta chains from one sample in a study of shared clonotypes between healthy human individuals. This table comes from immunoSEQ multiplex PCR, and its TCRdb copy is limited to in-frame clones, with some not included. The repertoire holds a few hundred thousand clones, with 75% to 80% as singletons. The specimen sequenced was PBMCs. The receptors stem from a woman in her thirties or forties in good health. Some clones in this sample may be carry-over from other donors' samples. Each CDR3 is given with its conserved first and last residue. D genes are given only for firm matches. Clone size is given for some rows only: seen once, a few or many times, or a class if the clone is expanded.

>TRBV6-5|few|TRBJ2-5|TRBD2
TGTGCCGTTCTAGCGGGAGAAGGGGAGACCCAGTACTTC
CAVLAGEGETQYF
>TRBV28|NA|TRBJ2-7|TRBD1
TGTGCCAGCAGTACACCCGGGACAGGGCTCTACGAGCAGTACTTC
CASSTPGTGLYEQYF
>TRBV11-2|NA|TRBJ2-7|TRBD2
TGTGCCAGCAGCTCCGCGACTAGCTCTGCCGGGGAGCAGTACTTC
CASSSATSSAGEQYF
>TRBV5-5|NA|TRBJ2-7|TRBD2
TGTGCCAGCAGCTCCCTTAGCGGGCCGTGGTACGAGCAGTACTTC
CASSSLSGPWYEQYF
>TRBV19|NA|TRBJ2-1|TRBD2
TGTGCCAGTAGTACACCCGGGACTACCGTCGATGAGCAGTTCTTC
CASSTPGTTVDEQFF
>TRBV7-2|NA|TRBJ2-3|NA
TGTGCCAGCAGCTTAGCGTGGCAGGGTGGTAGTTATACGCAGTATTTT
CASSLAWQGGSYTQYF
>TRBV5-1|NA|TRBJ2-2|TRBD2
TGCGCCAGCAGCTTTATAGCGGGCGCGGACACCGGGGAGCTGTTTTTT
CASSFIAGADTGELFF
>TRBV2|NA|TRBJ1-5|NA
TGTGCCAGCAGGGGCATGGGGGGTTTTGGTCAGCCCCAGCATTTT
CASRGMGGFGQPQHF
>TRBV9|NA|TRBJ2-1|TRBD1
TGTGCCAGCAGCGTACAGGGGACAGGCAATGAGCAGTTCTTC
CASSVQGTGNEQFF
>TRBV29-1|few|TRBJ1-1|TRBD1
TGCAGCGTTGATAGGGCAGGGGGCCAAACTGAAGCTTTCTTT
CSVDRAGGQTEAFF
>TRBV28|few|TRBJ2-2|NA
TGTGCCACCCAGAGAACCGGGGAGCTGTTTTTT
CATQRTGELFF
>TRBV4-3|NA|TRBJ1-1|NA
TGCGCCAGCAGCCAAGGGGGGGCGAGGGACACTGAAGCTTTCTTT
CASSQGGARDTEAFF
>TRBV2|few|TRBJ2-5|NA
TGTGCCAGCAGTCGGACGCAAGAGACCCAGTACTTC
CASSRTQETQYF
>TRBV5-1|NA|TRBJ2-3|NA
TGCGCCAGCAGCTTGGGGGGGTCTAGCACAGATACGCAGTATTTT
CASSLGGSSTDTQYF
>TRBV5-1|NA|TRBJ1-4|NA
TGCGCCAGCAGCTTGGCGAATGAAAAACTGTTTTTT
CASSLANEKLFF
>TRBV27|NA|TRBJ2-7|TRBD1
TGTGCCAGCAGTTTTTCAGTTCAACCCGGGACAGGGTTCTCCTACGAGCAGTACTTC
CASSFSVQPGTGFSYEQYF
>TRBV18|NA|TRBJ1-2|TRBD1
TGTGCCAGCTCACCCGGACAGGGGGATGAGGGCTATGGCTACACCTTC
CASSPGQGDEGYGYTF
>TRBV6-4|few|TRBJ2-1|TRBD2
TGTGCCAGCAGTGACTCGGGGGGAGGGCCCGGGGAGCAGTTCTTC
CASSDSGGGPGEQFF
>TRBV19|NA|TRBJ1-3|TRBD1
TGTGCCAGTAGTCCCGGGACAGGGGTTGGAAACACCATATATTTT
CASSPGTGVGNTIYF
>TRBV5-6|NA|TRBJ2-1|NA
TGTGCCAGCAGCTGGGGACCAGCGGGGCAGTTCTTC
CASSWGPAGQFF
>TRBV4-2|NA|TRBJ2-1|TRBD2
TGTGCCAGCAGCCAAGGGCTAGCGGGAGGCAATGAGCAGTTCTTC
CASSQGLAGGNEQFF
>TRBV19|NA|TRBJ2-1|TRBD2
TGTGCCAGTAGTACCCCAGGACTAGACTACAATGAGCAGTTCTTC
CASSTPGLDYNEQFF
>TRBV28|NA|TRBJ2-2|TRBD2
TGTGCCAGCAGTTTAGGGACTAGTGGCACCGGGGAGCTGTTTTTT
CASSLGTSGTGELFF
>TRBV19|NA|TRBJ2-2|NA
TGTGCCAGTAATTTGGGGGATCGGTTCACCGGGGAGCTGTTTTTT
CASNLGDRFTGELFF
>TRBV2|NA|TRBJ2-1|NA
TGTGCCAGCAGCCCCTTACAGGCCCCCTCCTACAATGAGCAGTTCTTC
CASSPLQAPSYNEQFF
>TRBV4-1|NA|TRBJ2-3|NA
TGCGCCAGCAGCCAAAGGGACGAAGTACCCCCGTCCGTCAGCACAGATACGCAGTATTTT
CASSQRDEVPPSVSTDTQYF
>TRBV11-3|NA|TRBJ2-7|NA
TGTGCCAGCAGCTCTCACGCCTCCGAGCAGTACTTC
CASSSHASEQYF
>TRBV2|NA|TRBJ2-1|NA
TGTGCTAGCGGACCGTACAATGAGCAGTTCTTC
CASGPYNEQFF
>TRBV4-3|NA|TRBJ2-2|NA
TGCGCCAGCAGCCAAGATGGGGGTATGGCCGGGGAGCTGTTTTTT
CASSQDGGMAGELFF
>TRBV30|NA|TRBJ1-2|NA
TGTGCCTGGATAACAGGGCTTGGCTACACCTTC
CAWITGLGYTF
>TRBV18|NA|TRBJ2-7|NA
TGTGCCAGCTCACTCGGAACTAGTACCCTCATGCCCTACGAGCAGTACTTC
CASSLGTSTLMPYEQYF
>TRBV5-1|NA|TRBJ2-2|NA
TGCGCCAGCAGCCCGGGGACCGGGGAGCTGTTTTTT
CASSPGTGELFF
>TRBV7-2|NA|TRBJ1-1|NA
TGTGCCAGCAGCCTCAATTGGTACACTGAAGCTTTCTTT
CASSLNWYTEAFF
>TRBV5-6|few|TRBJ1-4|NA
TGTGCCAGCAGCTTCGCAGGGCGGGGGCATGAAAAACTGTTTTTT
CASSFAGRGHEKLFF
>TRBV27|NA|TRBJ2-1|TRBD2
TGTGCCAGCGGAGGGCTAGCGGATTACAATGAGCAGTTCTTC
CASGGLADYNEQFF
>TRBV11-2|NA|TRBJ2-1|NA
TGTGCCAGCAGCTTAAGTGGGGGGGCATACAATGAGCAGTTCTTC
CASSLSGGAYNEQFF
>TRBV30|once|TRBJ2-5|NA
TGTGCCTGGAGTGGGGGCCTTACAGAGACCCAGTACTTC
CAWSGGLTETQYF
>TRBV2|NA|TRBJ2-2|NA
TGTGCCAGCTGGGTGGGAAACGCCGGGGAGCTGTTTTTT
CASWVGNAGELFF
>TRBV28|once|TRBJ2-7|NA
TGTGTTACGGCCGAGGGCTCCTACGAGCAGTACTTC
CVTAEGSYEQYF
>TRBV2|NA|TRBJ2-7|TRBD2
TGTGCCAGCAGGACCCCCCCCGGGACTAGTAACGAGCAGTACTTC
CASRTPPGTSNEQYF
>TRBV19|NA|TRBJ1-4|NA
TGTGCCAGTAGTTCCTGGGACGGGAGTAATGAAAAACTGTTTTTT
CASSSWDGSNEKLFF